This T cell receptor (beta chain) was sequenced for a study of PD-1 blockade in classical Hodgkin lymphoma. The length of the CDR3 is 13 residues. Trimming stripped 5 bases from V and 5 bases from J, with 12 bases between. The germline CDR1 and CDR2 sequences are ENHRY and SYGVKD. The time point is: cycle 4 day 1 (C4D1), after 6 weeks of nivolumab. No patient escaped relapse after autologous stem cell transplantation, and brentuximab vedotin exposure varied. Magnetic negative selection of thawed PBMCs was the method by which CD4+ T cells were purified. Complete response, partial response or progressive disease was each patient's best response. Some clones are missing from TCRdb's copy, which holds only in-frame ones; the method was immunoSEQ multiplex PCR. This table holds around 25,000 clones, more than 70% found once. A word on this clone: Antigen unknown.

Study-wide results and limits: Repertoire differences have undefined causes, possibly disease activity or prior therapy. Newly diagnosed patients reportedly had lower baseline TCR diversity than healthy donors. Complete responders' diversity at baseline resembled that of newly diagnosed patients.

The starting material was CD4+ T cells from blood, obtained before the fourth cycle of nivolumab. This sequence was found in a human donor with classical Hodgkin lymphoma. The chain combines TRBV10-3 with TRBJ1-2; D remains unclear. CDR3 DNA sequence: TGTGCCATCAGTCACAAGGTTCTTTATGGCTACACCTTC. The encoded protein is CAISHKVLYGYTF.